Below, 13 T cell receptor beta chains from the same sample are listed, as sequenced in a study of Graves' ophthalmopathy and Graves' hyperthyroidism. Investigators amplified TCR beta CDR3 regions from RNA transcripts. An initial RT-PCR round employing HTBI primers preceded a second-round multiplex PCR. TCRdb fed the multiplex PCR reads into MiXCR, producing one record per CDR3 protein. The sample carries hundreds of thousands of distinct CDR3 sequences, roughly 15% recorded once. The sample was peripheral blood. These receptors all stem from a woman younger than 35 with stable Graves' hyperthyroidism.

Ten or more counts support this clonotype. This chain joins TRBV12-3 or TRBV12-4 and TRBJ1-2; D ambiguous. This CDR3 is built from 12 residues. Trimming took off 5 bases at V and 8 bases at J, with 12 bases between the two ends. CDR3 loop: CASSAYSRGYTF. DNA of the CDR3: TGTGCCAGCAGTGCATATTCCCGGGGCTACACCTTC.

This clonotype was counted ten times or more. This sequence joins TRBV6-5 and TRBJ1-5; 8 nucleotides align to TRBD1. Germline lookup yields CDR1 MNHEY and CDR2 SVGAGI. The CDR3 spans 18 residues. After removal of 4 bases from V and 6 bases from J, the junction contained 17 bases not matched to a gene. This CDR3 reads CASSSHRGAGGWGQPQHF. CDR3 DNA: TGTGCCAGCAGTTCCCACCGCGGGGCAGGGGGCTGGGGTCAGCCCCAGCATTTT.

The table lists this clonotype with many counts. This could be a read error, since a much larger clone is one nucleotide away. The chain links TRBV2 to TRBJ2-5, with D uncertain. This CDR3 comprises 10 residues. V dropped 5 bases and J dropped 4 bases, with 2 bases sitting between them. The germline gives CDR1 SNHLY, CDR2 FYNNEI. The CDR3 reads CASSPETQYF. The CDR3 DNA follows: TGTGCCAGCAGTCCAGAGACCCAGTACTTC.

This clonotype has a count of ten or more. V usage is TRBV7-8 and J usage is TRBJ1-1, with D hard to call. V was trimmed by 1 base and J by 0 bases, leaving 9 bases between them. Per germline, CDR1 SGHVS and CDR2 FQNEAQ. The CDR3 runs 15 residues. CDR3 coding DNA: TGTGCCAGCAGCTTAGAGCGCAGGCTGAACACTGAAGCTTTCTTT. This sequence encodes CASSLERRLNTEAFF.

This clonotype was found many times. This chain uses TRBV6-2 or TRBV6-3 with TRBJ1-5; 9 nucleotides agree with TRBD1. Germline V gene data show CDR1 as MNHEY and CDR2 as SVGEGT. V was clipped by 5 bases and J by 2 bases; unmatched bases: 10. This CDR3 has 17 residues. The CDR3 protein is CASSTLYRGRGNQPQHF. CDR3 sequence (DNA): TGTGCCAGCAGTACCCTGTACAGGGGGCGAGGCAATCAGCCCCAGCATTTT.

In its sample, this clonotype was seen many times. The rearrangement links TRBV12-3 or TRBV12-4 to TRBJ1-6, with 7 bases identical to TRBD1. This CDR3 is built from 14 residues. V trimming: 4 bases; J trimming: 6 bases; junction bases outside the gene matches: 3. As DNA, the CDR3 is TGTGCCAGCAGTTCGGGACAGAGTAATTCACCCCTCCACTTT. This sequence encodes CASSSGQSNSPLHF.

The chain is built from TRBV7-9 and TRBJ1-2, with TRBD1 matching 9 bases. This CDR3 is 14 amino acids long. The J segment lost 7 bases and the V segment lost 5 bases, leaving 8 bases of the junction unmatched. Germline CDR1 SEHNR, CDR2 FQNEAQ (reference sequence). The CDR3 loop reads CASSRRDRVSGYTF. In DNA form, the CDR3 reads TGTGCCAGCAGCCGCCGGGACAGGGTGTCTGGCTACACCTTC.

This chain joins TRBV6-1 and TRBJ1-3; a weak D match, TRBD1 (5 bases). Per germline, CDR1 MNHNS and CDR2 SASEGT. The CDR3 length is 15 residues. V gave up 3 bases and J gave up 0 bases, with 9 bases separating them. The CDR3 bases are TGTGCCAGCAGTGACGGGACCTTCTCTGGAAACACCATATATTTT. It encodes CASSDGTFSGNTIYF.

The table lists this clonotype with many counts. The rearrangement joins TRBV11-1 to TRBJ2-2; TRBD2 matches 7 bases. This CDR3 spans 16 amino acids. V lost 4 bases and J lost 4; bases outside the gene matches: 9. Germline loops: CDR1 SGHAT, CDR2 FQDESV (reference sequence). The CDR3 reads CASSWLELAATGELFF. The CDR3 bases are TGTGCCAGCAGCTGGCTTGAGCTAGCGGCCACCGGGGAGCTGTTTTTT.

This clonotype was observed at least ten times. V usage is TRBV11-2 and J usage is TRBJ1-3, with D maybe TRBD1 (6 bases). Germline V lookup: CDR1 SGHAT, CDR2 FQNNGV. Trimming pared 3 bases from V and 2 bases from J, leaving 11 bases between. This CDR3 has 15 residues. The CDR3 DNA reads TGTGCCAGCAGCTTCAATAAGGGGGCTGGAAACACCATATATTTT. Translation gives CASSFNKGAGNTIYF.

A word on this clonotype: A read error may explain this, as a much larger clone is one base away. The V gene is TRBV12-3 or TRBV12-4, the J gene TRBJ2-5; no firm D call. The CDR3 has 14 amino acids. CDR3 amino acids: CASSFRRFQETRYF. The CDR3 nucleotides are TGTGCCAGCAGTTTCCGACGGTTCCAAGAGACCCGGTACTTC.

This clonotype was counted at least ten times. The chain has TRBV6-1 and TRBJ1-1; D is perhaps TRBD1 (6 bases). Trimming shortened V by 3 bases and J by 4 bases, and 15 bases separated the two germline ends. Germline CDR1 is MNHNS and CDR2 is SASEGT. CDR3 length: 15 amino acids. The CDR3 region has the DNA TGTGCCAGCAGTGAGCGAGGTGGGGGCGGCACTGAAGCTTTCTTT. Protein product: CASSERGGGGTEAFF.

This clonotype was seen repeatedly, ten times or more. V gene TRBV11-3 combines with J gene TRBJ2-5, with 10 bases matching TRBD2. From germline, CDR1 is SGHNT and CDR2 YENEEA. Trimming cost V 0 bases and J 2 bases; bases outside gene matches: 6. The CDR3 loop spans 17 amino acids. CDR3 nucleotide sequence: TGTGCCAGCAGCTTAGATTGGCTAGCGGGGGTACAAGAGACCCAGTACTTC. This gives the protein CASSLDWLAGVQETQYF.